Following are 8 T cell receptor beta chains from one sample sequenced in a study of cytomegalovirus exposure and HLA in healthy donors. PCR employed 60 Vbeta and 13 Jbeta primers. Sequencing used immunoSEQ multiplex PCR; TCRdb keeps in-frame clones, though not all of them. The sample records about 190,000 clones, less than 85% being singletons. The sequenced material came from PBMCs. These receptors originate from a man under 40 in good health and CMV-seropositive.

The gene calls are TRBV6-5 and TRBJ2-7; D might be TRBD1 (5 bases). In germline, CDR1 is MNHEY, CDR2 SVGAGI. The V end was cut by 1 base, the J end by 5 bases, with 6 bases between. CDR3 length equals 12 residues. CDR3 DNA sequence: TGTGCCAGCAGTTACTGGGGCCACGAGCAGTACTTC. Translated, it gives CASSYWGHEQYF.

This clone was seen a handful of times. The rearrangement links TRBV29-1 to TRBJ2-7; TRBD1 agrees at 11 bases. The CDR3 covers 13 residues. The ends lost 7 bases at V and 1 base at J; junction bases unmatched: 3. Germline V CDR1 and CDR2: SQVTM, ANQGSEA. The CDR3 loop reads CSGRDRGSYEQYF. The CDR3, as DNA: TGCAGCGGCCGGGACAGGGGGTCCTACGAGCAGTACTTC.

The chain couples TRBV27 to TRBJ1-1; 7 bases fit TRBD1. The CDR3 has 14 residues. From germline, CDR1 is MNHEY and CDR2 SMNVEV (reference sequence). V trimming: 2 bases; J trimming: 6 bases; junction bases outside the gene matches: 6. The CDR3 protein is CASSLRDSGPEAFF. DNA of the CDR3: TGTGCCAGCAGTTTAAGGGACAGCGGCCCTGAAGCTTTCTTT.

CDR3 region: CASSIVGVGNPEAFF. CDR3 nucleotide sequence: TGTGCCAGTAGTATAGTAGGGGTGGGGAATCCTGAAGCTTTCTTT. The V call is TRBV19, the J call TRBJ1-1; D may be TRBD1 (5 bases). The germline CDR1 and CDR2 sequences are LNHDA and SQIVND (reference sequence). Between the trimmed V and J ends, which lost 1 base and 6 bases, there was a span of 15 bases. The CDR3 runs 15 residues.

In the case of this clone: The same CDR3 can be traced to other DNA sequences in this sample. This rearrangement joins TRBV5-1 to TRBJ2-5; D is unclear. There are 11 residues in the CDR3. The germline V gene encodes CDR1 SGHRS and CDR2 YFSETQ. V shed 1 base and J shed 5 bases, with 3 bases lying between them. Here the CDR3 DNA reads TGCGCCAGCAGCTTGCAGGAGACCCAGTACTTC. Encoded protein: CASSLQETQYF.

V usage is TRBV28 and J usage is TRBJ2-2; D may be TRBD1 (6 bases). Germline lookup yields CDR1 MDHEN and CDR2 SYDVKM. This CDR3 is built from 14 residues. V lost 5 bases, J lost 5 bases, and 12 bases lay in between. CDR3 DNA: TGTGCCAGCAGTCCCGGACAGTCAACCGGGGAGCTGTTTTTT. Translation: CASSPGQSTGELFF.

The V gene is TRBV28, the J gene TRBJ2-3; 7 bases match TRBD2. Germline values: CDR1 MDHEN, CDR2 SYDVKM. The CDR3 consists of 15 residues. J was trimmed by 5 bases and V by 11 bases; bases with no gene match: 16. The CDR3 reads CAGQGGRGWVDTQYF. CDR3 nucleotide sequence: TGTGCCGGCCAGGGCGGGAGAGGTTGGGTAGATACGCAGTATTTT.

V gene TRBV19 combines with J gene TRBJ2-1; 7 bases are shared with TRBD1. CDR1 LNHDA and CDR2 SQIVND come from the germline V gene (reference sequence). The CDR3 sequence is 14 residues long. Trimming at V came to 6 bases and at J to 2 bases, leaving 4 bases not matched to a gene. The CDR3: CASSRQGTYNEQFF. Here the CDR3 DNA reads TGTGCCAGTAGCCGACAGGGAACCTACAATGAGCAGTTCTTC.